The clone carrying this T cell receptor beta chain was seen many times. This record comes from a study of Graves' ophthalmopathy and Graves' hyperthyroidism. Investigators amplified TCR beta CDR3 regions from RNA transcripts. Investigators did first-round RT-PCR with HTBI primers, then second-round multiplex PCR. A single record per CDR3 protein comes from TCRdb applying MiXCR to the multiplex PCR reads. Of over a million distinct CDR3 sequences listed, approximately 35% were seen once; the top ten hold more than 9.5%. The sequence derives from an adult man with Graves' hyperthyroidism. Sequencing was carried out using peripheral blood or thyroid tissue (not recorded which).

CDR3 protein: CASSIRLITGELFF. CDR3 nucleotide sequence: TGTGCCAGTAGTATCCGGCTGATCACCGGGGAGCTGTTTTTT. This chain joins TRBV19 and TRBJ2-2; D call uncertain. Trimming took 3 bases from V and 4 from J, leaving 9 bases between them. The CDR3 consists of 14 residues. Per the germline V gene, CDR1 is LNHDA and CDR2 is SQIVND (reference sequence).